The 7 T cell receptor beta chains below come from one sample, sequenced in a study of cytomegalovirus exposure and HLA in healthy donors. Primers: 60 Vbeta forward and 13 Jbeta reverse. Clones were sequenced by immunoSEQ multiplex PCR, and TCRdb holds only the in-frame ones, with some missing. This sample yields about 120,000 clones, of which approximately 76% are seen a single time; around 28% belongs to the top ten. Sequencing used PBMCs. These receptors were collected from a man aged 60 to 69 in good health and CMV-seropositive.

The chain has TRBV6-1 and TRBJ1-2; maybe TRBD1 (6 bases). This CDR3 comprises 12 residues. V was cut by 7 bases and J by 8 bases, with 14 bases left in between. Germline V gene lookup returns CDR1 MNHNS and CDR2 SASEGT. CDR3: CASTTGLRGYTF. CDR3 nucleotides: TGTGCCAGCACCACAGGGTTGAGGGGCTACACCTTC.

This clone was found once. The V and J genes are TRBV4-1 and TRBJ1-2, with a possible D match to TRBD1 (6 bases). This CDR3 contains 15 residues. Per the germline V gene, CDR1 is MGHRA and CDR2 is YSYEKL. Deletions cut 1 base from V and 7 bases from J, with 16 bases between. CDR3 DNA sequence: TGCGCCAGCAGCCAAGTACAGGGCGCTTTATTTGGCTACACCTTC. Its protein product is CASSQVQGALFGYTF.

This chain connects TRBV5-1 to TRBJ1-5; D is ambiguous. This CDR3 has 12 amino acids. Between the trimmed V and J ends, which lost 6 bases and 2 bases, there was a span of 6 bases. Germline lookup yields CDR1 SGHRS and CDR2 YFSETQ. The CDR3 is CASKTGNQPQHF. The CDR3 coding sequence is TGCGCCAGCAAAACGGGCAATCAGCCCCAGCATTTT.

The genes are TRBV5-4 and TRBJ2-7; D might be TRBD2 (6 bases). The germline gives CDR1 SGHNT, CDR2 YYREEE (reference sequence). CDR3 length: 13 residues. V dropped 0 bases and J dropped 7 bases, with 11 bases sitting between them. The CDR3 DNA is TGTGCCAGCAGCTTGGACCTCCGGGAGGAGCAGTACTTC. It translates to CASSLDLREEQYF.

J is TRBJ2-7 and V is TRBV5-8, with 9 nucleotides matching TRBD1. Germline V CDR1 and CDR2: SGHTS, YDEGEE. After removal of 6 bases from V and 9 bases from J, the junction contained 13 bases not matched to a gene. The CDR3 has 14 residues. The CDR3 is CASTRYDRGSGQYF. For the CDR3, the DNA is TGTGCCAGCACACGGTACGACAGGGGGTCAGGGCAGTACTTC. Using reference TRBV5-8 and TRBJ2-7 for the parts outside the CDR3, the full variable domain is EAGVTQSPTHLIKTRGQQATLRCSPISGHTSVYWYQQALGLGLQFLLWYDEGEERNRGNFPPRFSGRQFPNYSSELNVNALELEDSALYLCASTRYDRGSGQYFGPGTRLTVT.

This chain uses TRBV5-6 with TRBJ1-1, with D maybe TRBD1 (5 bases). The CDR3 contains 12 residues. CDR1 and CDR2 from the germline V gene are SGHDT and YYEEEE. Deletions cut 6 bases from V and 7 bases from J, with 13 bases between. CDR3 residues: CASTLGEDEAFF. In DNA form, the CDR3 reads TGTGCCAGCACCCTAGGGGAAGATGAAGCTTTCTTT.

CDR3 nucleotides: TGTGCCAGCAGCGGGAGAAGTAGCGGGAACACCGGGGAGCTGTTTTTT. Its translation is CASSGRSSGNTGELFF. V gene TRBV9 combines with J gene TRBJ2-2, with a weak D call TRBD2 (6 bases). Germline assignment: CDR1 SGDLS and CDR2 YYNGEE. This CDR3 has 16 residues. Trimming left V 3 bases short and J 1 base short, with 13 bases between.